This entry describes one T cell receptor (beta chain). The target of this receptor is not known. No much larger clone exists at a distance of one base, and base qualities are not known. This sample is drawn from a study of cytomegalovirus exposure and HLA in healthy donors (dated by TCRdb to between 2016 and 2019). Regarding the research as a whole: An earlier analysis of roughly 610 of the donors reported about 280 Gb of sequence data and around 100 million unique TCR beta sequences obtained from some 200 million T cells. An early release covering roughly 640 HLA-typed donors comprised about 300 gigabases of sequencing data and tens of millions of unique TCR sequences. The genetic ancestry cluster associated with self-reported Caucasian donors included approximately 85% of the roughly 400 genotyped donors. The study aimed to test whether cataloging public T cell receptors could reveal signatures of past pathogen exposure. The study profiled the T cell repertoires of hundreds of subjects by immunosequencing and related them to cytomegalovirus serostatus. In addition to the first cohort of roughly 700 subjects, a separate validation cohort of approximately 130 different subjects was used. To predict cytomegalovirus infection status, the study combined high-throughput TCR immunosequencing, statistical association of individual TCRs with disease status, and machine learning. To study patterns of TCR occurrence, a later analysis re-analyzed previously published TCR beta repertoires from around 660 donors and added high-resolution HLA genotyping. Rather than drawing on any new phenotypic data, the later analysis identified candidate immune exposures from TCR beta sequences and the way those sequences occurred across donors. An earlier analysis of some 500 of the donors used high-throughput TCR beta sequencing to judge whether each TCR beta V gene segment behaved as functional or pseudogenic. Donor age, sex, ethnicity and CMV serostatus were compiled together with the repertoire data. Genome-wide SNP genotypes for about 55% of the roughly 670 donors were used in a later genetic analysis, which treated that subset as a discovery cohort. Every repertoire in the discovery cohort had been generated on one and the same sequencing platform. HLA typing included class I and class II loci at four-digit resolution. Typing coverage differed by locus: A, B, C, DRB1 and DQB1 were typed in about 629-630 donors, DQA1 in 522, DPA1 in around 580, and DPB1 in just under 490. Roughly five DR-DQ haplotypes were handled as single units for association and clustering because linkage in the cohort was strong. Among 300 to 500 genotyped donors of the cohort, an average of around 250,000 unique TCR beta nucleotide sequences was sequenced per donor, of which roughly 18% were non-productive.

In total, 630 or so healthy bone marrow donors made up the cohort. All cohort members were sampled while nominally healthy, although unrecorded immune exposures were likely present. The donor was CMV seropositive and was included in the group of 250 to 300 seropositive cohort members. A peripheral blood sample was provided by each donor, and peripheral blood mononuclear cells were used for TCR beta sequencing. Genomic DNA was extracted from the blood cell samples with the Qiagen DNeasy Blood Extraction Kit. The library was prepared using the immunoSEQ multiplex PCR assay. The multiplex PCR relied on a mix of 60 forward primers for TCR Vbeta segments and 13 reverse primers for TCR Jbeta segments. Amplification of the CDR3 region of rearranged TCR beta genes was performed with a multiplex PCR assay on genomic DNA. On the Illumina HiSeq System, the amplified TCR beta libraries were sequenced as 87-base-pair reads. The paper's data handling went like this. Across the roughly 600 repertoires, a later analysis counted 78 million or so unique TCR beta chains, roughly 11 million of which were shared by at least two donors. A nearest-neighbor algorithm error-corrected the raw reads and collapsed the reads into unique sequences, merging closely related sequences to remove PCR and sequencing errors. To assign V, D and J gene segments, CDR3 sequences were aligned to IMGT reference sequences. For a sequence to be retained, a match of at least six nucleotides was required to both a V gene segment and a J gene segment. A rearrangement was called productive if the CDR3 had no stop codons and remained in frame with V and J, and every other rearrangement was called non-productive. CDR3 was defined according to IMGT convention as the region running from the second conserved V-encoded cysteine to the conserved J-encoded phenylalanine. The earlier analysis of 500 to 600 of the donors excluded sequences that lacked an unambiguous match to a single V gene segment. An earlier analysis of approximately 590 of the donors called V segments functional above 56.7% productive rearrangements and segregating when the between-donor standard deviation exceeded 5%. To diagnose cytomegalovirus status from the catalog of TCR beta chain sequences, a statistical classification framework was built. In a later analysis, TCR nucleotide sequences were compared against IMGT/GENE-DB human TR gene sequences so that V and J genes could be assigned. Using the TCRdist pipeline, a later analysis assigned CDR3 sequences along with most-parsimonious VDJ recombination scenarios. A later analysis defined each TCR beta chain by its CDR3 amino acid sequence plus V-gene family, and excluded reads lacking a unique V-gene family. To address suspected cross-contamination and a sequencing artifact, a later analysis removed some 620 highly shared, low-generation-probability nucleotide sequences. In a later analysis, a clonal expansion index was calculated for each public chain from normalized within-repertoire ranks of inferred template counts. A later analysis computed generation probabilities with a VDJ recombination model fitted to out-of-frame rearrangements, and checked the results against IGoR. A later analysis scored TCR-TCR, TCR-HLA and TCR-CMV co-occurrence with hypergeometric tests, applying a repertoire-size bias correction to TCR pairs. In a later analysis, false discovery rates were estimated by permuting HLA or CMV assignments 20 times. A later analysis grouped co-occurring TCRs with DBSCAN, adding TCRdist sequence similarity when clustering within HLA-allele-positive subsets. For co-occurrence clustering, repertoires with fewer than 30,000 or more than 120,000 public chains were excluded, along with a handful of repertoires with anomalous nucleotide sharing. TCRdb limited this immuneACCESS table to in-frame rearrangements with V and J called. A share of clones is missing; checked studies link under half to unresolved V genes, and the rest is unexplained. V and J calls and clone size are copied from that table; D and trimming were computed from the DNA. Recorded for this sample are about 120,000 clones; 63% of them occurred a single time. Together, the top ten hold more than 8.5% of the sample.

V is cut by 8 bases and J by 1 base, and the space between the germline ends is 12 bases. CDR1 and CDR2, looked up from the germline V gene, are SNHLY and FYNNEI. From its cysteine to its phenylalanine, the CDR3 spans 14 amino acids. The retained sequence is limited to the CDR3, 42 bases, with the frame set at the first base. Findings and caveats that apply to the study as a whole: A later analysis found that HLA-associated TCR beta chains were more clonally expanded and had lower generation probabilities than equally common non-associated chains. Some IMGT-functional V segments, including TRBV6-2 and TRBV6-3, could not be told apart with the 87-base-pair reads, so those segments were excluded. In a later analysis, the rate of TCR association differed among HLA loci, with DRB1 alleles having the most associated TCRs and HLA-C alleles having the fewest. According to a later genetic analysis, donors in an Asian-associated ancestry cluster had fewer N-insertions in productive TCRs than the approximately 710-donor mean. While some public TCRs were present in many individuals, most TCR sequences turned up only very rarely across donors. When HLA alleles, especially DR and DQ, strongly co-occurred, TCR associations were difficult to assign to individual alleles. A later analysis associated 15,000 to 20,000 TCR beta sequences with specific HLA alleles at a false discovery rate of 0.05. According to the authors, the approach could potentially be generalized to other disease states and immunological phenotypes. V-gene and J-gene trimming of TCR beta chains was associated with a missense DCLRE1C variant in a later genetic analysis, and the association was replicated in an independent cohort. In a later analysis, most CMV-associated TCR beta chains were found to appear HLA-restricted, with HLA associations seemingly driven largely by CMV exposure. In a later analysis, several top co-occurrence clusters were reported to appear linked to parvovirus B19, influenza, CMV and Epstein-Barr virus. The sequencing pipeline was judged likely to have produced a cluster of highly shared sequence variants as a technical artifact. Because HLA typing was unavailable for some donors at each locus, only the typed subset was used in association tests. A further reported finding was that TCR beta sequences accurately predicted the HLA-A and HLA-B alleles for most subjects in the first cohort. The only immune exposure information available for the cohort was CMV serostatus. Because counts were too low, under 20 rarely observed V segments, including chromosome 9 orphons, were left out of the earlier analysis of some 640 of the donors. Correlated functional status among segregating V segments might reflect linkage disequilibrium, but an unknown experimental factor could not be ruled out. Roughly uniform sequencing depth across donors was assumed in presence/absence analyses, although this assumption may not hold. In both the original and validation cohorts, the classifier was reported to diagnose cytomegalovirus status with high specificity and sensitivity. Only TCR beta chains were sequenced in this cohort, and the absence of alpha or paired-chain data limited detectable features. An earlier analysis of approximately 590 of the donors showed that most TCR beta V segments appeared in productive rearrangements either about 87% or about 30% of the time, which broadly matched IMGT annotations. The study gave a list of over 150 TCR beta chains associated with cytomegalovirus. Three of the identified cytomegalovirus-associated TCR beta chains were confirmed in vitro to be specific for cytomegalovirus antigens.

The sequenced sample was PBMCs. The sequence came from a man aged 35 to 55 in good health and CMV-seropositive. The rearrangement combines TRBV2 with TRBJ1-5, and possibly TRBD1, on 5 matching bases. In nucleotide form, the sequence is TGTGCCAGCGCCTATGGGGGGAGCAATCAGCCCCAGCATTTT. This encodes CASAYGGSNQPQHF. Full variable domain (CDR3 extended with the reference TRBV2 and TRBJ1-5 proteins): EPEVTQTPSHQVTQMGQEVILRCVPISNHLYFYWYRQILGQKVEFLVSFYNNEISEKSEIFDDQFSVERPDGSNFTLKIRSTKLEDSAMYFCASAYGGSNQPQHFGDGTRLSIL.